This T cell receptor (beta chain) is from a study of T cell repertoires in cytomegalovirus infection. Study-level information: Evidence of both CMV infection and a matching HLA type came from public TCR beta signatures.

TCRdb re-derived calls from the reads in MiXCR, one entry per CDR3 protein. The profile shows around 440,000 distinct CDR3 sequences, about 10% of them singletons. In its sample, this clonotype was seen many times. Its antigen is still unknown. Study outcomes and limitations: Dominating the ex vivo response were TCR beta clonotypes that were CMV-specific and HLA-C-restricted. Carriage of CMV together with the relevant HLA was identifiable through cumulative public TCR beta family frequency.

The sequenced sample consisted of PBMCs. The receptor was derived from a human donor in good health (CMV status not recorded). Some clones in this sample may be carry-over from other donors' samples.

The CDR3 loop reads CASSPSGTSGRGEQFF. CDR3 DNA: TGTGCCAGCAGTCCTTCCGGGACTAGCGGGAGGGGTGAGCAGTTCTTC. This chain links TRBV28 with TRBJ2-1; TRBD2 matches at 16 bases. Trimming removed 5 bases from V and 9 bases from J; junction bases left unmatched: 7. In germline, CDR1 is MDHEN, CDR2 SYDVKM. This CDR3 has 16 residues.